This entry features one TCR beta chain sequence. The data are from a study of identical twins. In germline, CDR1 is SEHNR, CDR2 FQNEAQ (reference sequence). The V gene lost 8 bases and the J gene lost 2 bases, with 13 bases spanning the gap. The CDR3 extends over 13 amino acids. From the 5' RACE reads, TCRdb called clonotypes with MiXCR, one entry per CDR3 protein. Among about 890,000 distinct CDR3 sequences listed, approximately 13% were seen once. In addition, the sample was reused for a study of yellow fever vaccine responses in identical twins.

The chain employs TRBV7-9 and TRBJ2-7; D unresolved. Sequencing was done on a sample of PBMCs. This clonotype was sampled from a young woman in good health. The CDR3 bases are TGTGCCAGCGGGTGGGCTCGTGCCTACGAGCAGTACTTC. It encodes CASGWARAYEQYF.